This T cell receptor beta chain appears in the sequencing data of a study of T-cell memory formation after mild COVID-19. The CDR3 extends over 12 amino acids. Losses at the gene ends were 8 bases for V and 4 bases for J; bases not matched to a gene: 3. TCRdb analysed the 5' RACE reads with MiXCR anew, one entry per CDR3 protein. The table lists about 600,000 distinct CDR3 sequences, roughly 21% of them singletons, with around 9.2% in the top ten. This clonotype occurred a few times. The J gene is TRBJ1-1, the V gene TRBV12-3 or TRBV12-4, with 8 bases identical to TRBD1. Specimen: PBMCs or a T cell subset sorted from them (not recorded which). This TCR was recovered from an adult woman who had mild COVID-19 (a few samples of this study predate the infection). Cell type and time point are not known. The CDR3 DNA reads as TGTGCCAGCCAGGGGGCCGGCACTGAAGCTTTCTTT. Its translation is CASQGAGTEAFF.